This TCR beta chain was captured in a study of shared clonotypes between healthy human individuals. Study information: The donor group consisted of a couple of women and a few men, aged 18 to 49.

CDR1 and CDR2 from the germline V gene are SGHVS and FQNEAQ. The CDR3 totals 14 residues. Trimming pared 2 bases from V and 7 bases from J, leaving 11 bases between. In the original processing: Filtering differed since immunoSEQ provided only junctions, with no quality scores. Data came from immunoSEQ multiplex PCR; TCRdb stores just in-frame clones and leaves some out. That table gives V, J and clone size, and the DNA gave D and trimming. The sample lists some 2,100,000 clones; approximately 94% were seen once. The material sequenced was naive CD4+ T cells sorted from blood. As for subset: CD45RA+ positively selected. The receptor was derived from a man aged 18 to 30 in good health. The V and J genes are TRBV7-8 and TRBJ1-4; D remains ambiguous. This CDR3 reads CASSLYGLSEKLFF. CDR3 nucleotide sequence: TGTGCCAGCAGCTTATATGGGCTCAGTGAAAAACTGTTTTTT.